The sequence of this TCR beta chain was determined in a study of T cells in Graves' hyperthyroidism and ophthalmopathy. Overall study findings and caveats: Most thyroid clonotypes that were expanded above 0.001 also turned up in blood. Ophthalmopathy was identified by the model a median around 6.9 months ahead of onset.

Trimming stripped 3 bases from V and 3 bases from J, with 5 bases between. The CDR3 length is 12 residues. CDR1 ENHRY and CDR2 SYGVKD come from the germline V gene. For the diagnoses, clinical symptoms, serum thyroxine and TRAb, thyroid ultrasound and orbital computed tomography were used. This clonotype has just one count. The antigen remains unidentified. RNA transcripts gave rise to amplified TCR beta CDR3 regions. Using the HTBI primer set, a first-round RT-PCR was run on the TCR CDR3. One entry per CDR3 protein results from TCRdb running MiXCR on the multiplex PCR reads. This sample has approximately 700,000 distinct CDR3 sequences, with about 45% found just once.

This TCR was recovered from an adult man with Graves' disease, either hyperthyroidism or ophthalmopathy (not recorded which). The specimen sequenced was peripheral blood or thyroid tissue (not recorded which). The rearrangement links TRBV10-3 to TRBJ1-2; TRBD1 might be the D (5 bases). The CDR3 sequence: CAISDRDYGYTF. For the CDR3, the DNA is TGTGCCATCAGTGACAGGGACTATGGCTACACCTTC.